Shown below are 27 T cell receptor beta chains from a single sample sequenced in a study of blood T cell repertoires in COVID-19. Clones were read by immunoSEQ multiplex PCR, and TCRdb kept only the in-frame ones, dropping some. Among 35,000 to 40,000 clones listed, roughly 81% were seen once. Sequencing was done on a sample of peripheral blood. The receptors derive from a human donor in a cohort sampled during active COVID-19.

This chain links TRBV6-1 with TRBJ1-2; D not resolved. The CDR3 has 13 residues. Germline V CDR1 and CDR2: MNHNS, SASEGT. Trimming left V 2 bases short and J 3 bases short, with 7 bases between. The CDR3 DNA is TGTGCCAGCAGTGAACAGGTGGACTATGGCTACACCTTC. Its protein is CASSEQVDYGYTF.

This clone appeared a few times. The genes are TRBV3-1 (or the pseudogene TRBV3-2) and TRBJ2-5, with D perhaps matching TRBD2 (6 bases). Germline CDR1 reads LGHDT; CDR2 reads YNNKEL (reference sequence). V lost 1 base and J lost 5, with 11 bases in between. The CDR3 consists of 14 residues. The CDR3 reads CASSQVGGGETQYF. In DNA, the CDR3 is TGTGCCAGCAGCCAAGTAGGTGGGGGGGAGACCCAGTACTTC.

This sequence joins TRBV10-3 and TRBJ2-5, with 8 bases aligning to TRBD1. Losses at the gene ends were 2 bases for V and 2 bases for J; bases not matched to a gene: 1. The CDR3 totals 14 residues. Germline lookup yields CDR1 ENHRY and CDR2 SYGVKD. The CDR3 nucleotides read TGTGCCATCAGTGAGACAGGGGGTCAAGAGACCCAGTACTTC. This encodes CAISETGGQETQYF.

The chain combines TRBV7-9 with TRBJ1-3, with D perhaps matching TRBD1 (5 bases). V was cut by 10 bases and J by 1 base, with 8 bases left in between. The CDR3 sequence is 12 residues long. CDR1 SEHNR and CDR2 FQNEAQ come from the germline V gene (reference sequence). The CDR3 loop reads CANGGSGNTIYF. CDR3 DNA sequence: TGTGCCAACGGGGGGTCTGGAAACACCATATATTTT.

The chain links TRBV7-9 to TRBJ1-6; tentatively, D is TRBD1 (6 bases). The CDR3 runs 13 residues. Trimming shortened V by 5 bases and J by 8 bases, and 10 bases separated the two germline ends. CDR1 SEHNR and CDR2 FQNEAQ come from the germline V gene (reference sequence). Written as DNA, the CDR3 is TGTGCCAGCAGCAATACAGGGTATTCACCCCTCCACTTT. It codes for CASSNTGYSPLHF. The whole variable domain, remainder taken from reference TRBV7-9 and TRBJ1-6, is DTGVSQNPRHKITKRGQNVTFRCDPISEHNRLYWYRQTLGQGPEFLTYFQNEAQLEKSRLLSDRFSAERPKGSFSTLEIQRTEQGDSAMYLCASSNTGYSPLHFGNGTRLTVT.

The J gene is TRBJ2-5, the V gene TRBV2, with 14 bases lining up with TRBD2. Germline CDR1 SNHLY, CDR2 FYNNEI. The CDR3 covers 16 residues. V lost 5 bases, J lost 5 bases, and 7 bases stayed unmatched. The CDR3: CASSKGLAGGGETQYF. CDR3 bases: TGTGCCAGCAGTAAAGGACTAGCGGGGGGAGGGGAGACCCAGTACTTC.

The V gene is TRBV3-1 (or the pseudogene TRBV3-2), the J gene TRBJ2-2, with TRBD2 matching over 9 bases. Germline V gene lookup returns CDR1 LGHDT and CDR2 YNNKEL (reference sequence). The CDR3 extends over 16 amino acids. J gave up 2 bases and V 5 bases, and 6 bases lay outside the gene matches. CDR3 bases: TGTGCCAGCAGCTCTCGGACTAGCGCCAACACCGGGGAGCTGTTTTTT. Its protein is CASSSRTSANTGELFF.

V usage is TRBV6-5 and J usage is TRBJ2-7; D is undetermined. V was shortened by 0 bases and J by 6 bases, with 6 bases between the two germline ends. This CDR3 region has 12 residues. Germline lookup yields CDR1 MNHEY and CDR2 SVGAGI. CDR3 bases: TGTGCCAGCAGTTACTCCAACTCCGAGCAGTACTTC. The encoded protein is CASSYSNSEQYF.

V usage is TRBV18 and J usage is TRBJ2-5; D perhaps matches TRBD2 (5 bases). CDR3 length: 12 residues. V lost 2 bases, J lost 5 bases, and 6 bases lay in between. Germline CDR1 KGHSH, CDR2 LQKENI. The CDR3 here is CASSPSGETQYF. The CDR3 DNA sequence: TGTGCCAGCTCACCATCGGGGGAGACCCAGTACTTC.

This sequence joins TRBV5-4 and TRBJ2-2, with a weak D call TRBD1 (6 bases). CDR1 and CDR2 from the germline V gene are SGHNT and YYREEE (reference sequence). The V end lost 0 bases, the J end lost 6 bases, and 15 bases lay between the germline ends. The CDR3 runs to 16 residues. The DNA for the CDR3 is TGTGCCAGCAGCTTGGCGGCTACAGGGAGACCCGGGGAGCTGTTTTTT. It encodes CASSLAATGRPGELFF. Combining the CDR3 with reference TRBV5-4 and TRBJ2-2 gives the whole variable domain ETGVTQSPTHLIKTRGQQVTLRCSSQSGHNTVSWYQQALGQGPQFIFQYYREEENGRGNFPPRFSGLQFPNYSSELNVNALELDDSALYLCASSLAATGRPGELFFGEGSRLTVL.

This clone has a handful of counts. This sequence joins TRBV18 and TRBJ2-5; possible D gene TRBD1, 7 bases. The CDR3 contains 15 residues. Trimming shortened V by 6 bases and J by 4 bases, and 18 bases separated the two germline ends. Germline CDR1 is KGHSH and CDR2 is LQKENI. The CDR3 DNA follows: TGTGCCAGCTCTCCATCGCAGGGGGGTCGAGAGACCCAGTACTTC. It translates to CASSPSQGGRETQYF.

The chain is built from TRBV14 and TRBJ1-4; D is ambiguous. CDR1 is SGHDN and CDR2 is FVKESK in the germline V gene. The CDR3 runs to 13 residues. V shed 4 bases and J shed 7 bases, with 10 bases lying between them. Written as DNA, the CDR3 is TGTGCCAGCAGCCCCCCTCCGGTTGAAAAACTGTTTTTT. Amino acid sequence: CASSPPPVEKLFF.

The V and J genes are TRBV10-3 and TRBJ2-2; 8 bases agree with TRBD1. Trimming cost V 3 bases and J 6 bases; bases outside gene matches: 6. Germline CDR1 is ENHRY and CDR2 is SYGVKD. The CDR3 extends over 15 amino acids. CDR3: CAISDRDRGSGELFF. CDR3 in DNA: TGTGCCATCAGTGACAGAGACAGGGGATCCGGGGAGCTGTTTTTT.

This chain joins TRBV10-3 and TRBJ2-5; a possible D gene is TRBD1 (6 bases). The germline V gene has CDR1 ENHRY and CDR2 SYGVKD. The ends were cut back, 5 bases at V and 3 bases at J, with 7 bases in the middle. The CDR3 totals 12 residues. This CDR3 is CAISQGKETQYF. Written as DNA, the CDR3 is TGTGCCATCAGTCAGGGGAAAGAGACCCAGTACTTC.

This clone appeared a single time. The chain links TRBV2 to TRBJ2-5; TRBD2 might be the D (7 bases). V shed 0 bases and J shed 5 bases, with 13 bases lying between them. The CDR3 consists of 15 residues. From germline, CDR1 is SNHLY and CDR2 FYNNEI. The CDR3 sequence: CASSEAQGRGETQYF. CDR3 DNA sequence: TGTGCCAGCAGTGAAGCGCAGGGGCGGGGGGAGACCCAGTACTTC.

The V gene is TRBV29-1, the J gene TRBJ2-7, with D perhaps matching TRBD1 (5 bases). The CDR3 has 11 amino acids. Deletions cut 4 bases from V and 4 bases from J, with 8 bases between. Germline CDR1 reads SQVTM; CDR2 reads ANQGSEA. The CDR3: CSVAQAYEQYF. The DNA of the CDR3 is TGCAGCGTTGCACAGGCTTACGAGCAGTACTTC.

The chain uses TRBV5-4 and TRBJ1-2, with TRBD1 matching 10 bases. The CDR3 spans 13 residues. CDR1 is SGHNT and CDR2 is YYREEE in the germline V gene (reference sequence). Germline trimming cut 4 bases from V and 8 bases from J; bases unmatched to any gene: 5. This CDR3 is CASSPGTGVGYTF. The DNA for the CDR3 is TGTGCCAGCAGCCCGGGGACAGGGGTCGGCTACACCTTC.

The rearrangement links TRBV6-1 to TRBJ2-7, with 9 bases fitting TRBD2. The germline gives CDR1 MNHNS, CDR2 SASEGT. There are 16 residues in the CDR3. Trimming at V came to 2 bases and at J to 6 bases, leaving 11 bases not matched to a gene. DNA for the CDR3: TGTGCCAGCAGTGAATACATTGCGGGGGGGGAGGGCGAGCAGTACTTC. It yields the protein CASSEYIAGGEGEQYF.

The genes are TRBV2 and TRBJ2-7; maybe TRBD1 (5 bases). This CDR3 has 12 residues. Trimming pared 6 bases from V and 3 bases from J, leaving 9 bases between. Germline values: CDR1 SNHLY, CDR2 FYNNEI. The CDR3 sequence is CASRAGYYEQYF. CDR3 DNA: TGTGCCAGCAGGGCAGGGTACTACGAGCAGTACTTC.

This CDR3 reads CASSPGQGLKNQPQHF. CDR3 DNA sequence: TGTGCCAGCAGCCCTGGACAGGGACTAAAAAATCAGCCCCAGCATTTT. The V gene is TRBV5-8, the J gene TRBJ1-5, with 8 bases fitting TRBD1. Germline V lookup: CDR1 SGHTS, CDR2 YDEGEE. The CDR3 contains 16 residues. The V and J ends lost 4 bases and 4 bases, in that order; junction bases with no gene match: 10.

The rearrangement joins TRBV10-3 to TRBJ1-2; D may be TRBD1 (5 bases). V shed 6 bases and J shed 6 bases, with 14 bases lying between them. Per germline, CDR1 ENHRY and CDR2 SYGVKD. This CDR3 is 13 amino acids long. The CDR3 reads CAISLRPGDGYTF. DNA of the CDR3: TGTGCCATCAGCCTCCGACCGGGGGATGGCTACACCTTC.

V and J are TRBV6-5 and TRBJ2-3, with TRBD1 matching over 8 bases. This CDR3 comprises 14 residues. CDR1 is MNHEY, CDR2 SVGAGI, per germline. With V trimmed by 10 bases and J by 5 bases, 11 bases remained unmatched. Written as DNA, the CDR3 is TGTGCCACCAAGGCCGACACAGGGGGAGATACGCAGTATTTT. Protein: CATKADTGGDTQYF.

In its sample, this clone was seen a few times. The chain uses TRBV4-1 and TRBJ2-1; the match to TRBD2 covers 7 bases. CDR3 length equals 14 residues. Trimming took 4 bases from V and 5 from J; bases not matched to a gene: 5. Germline CDR1 MGHRA, CDR2 YSYEKL. DNA for the CDR3: TGCGCCAGCAGCCGAGGACTAGAGGACAATGAGCAGTTCTTC. Amino acids: CASSRGLEDNEQFF.

The chain uses TRBV18 and TRBJ2-1, with TRBD2 matching 11 bases. Germline-derived CDR1 and CDR2 are KGHSH and LQKENI. The CDR3 contains 15 residues. V dropped 2 bases and J dropped 8; count of bases not matched to a gene: 5. CDR3: CASSPNSGGAYEQFF. The CDR3 nucleotides are TGTGCCAGCTCACCAAATAGCGGGGGGGCCTATGAGCAGTTCTTC.

V and J are TRBV3-1 (or the pseudogene TRBV3-2) and TRBJ2-6; D is possibly TRBD2 (6 bases). The CDR3 covers 17 residues. V was pared by 4 bases and J by 2 bases, with 15 bases between. From germline, CDR1 is LGHDT and CDR2 YNNKEL (reference sequence). The CDR3 bases are TGTGCCAGCAGCCCCCGGGGCGGGGCGGCTGGGGCCAACGTCCTGACTTTC. It yields the protein CASSPRGGAAGANVLTF.

V usage is TRBV5-1 and J usage is TRBJ2-3, with TRBD2 matching 10 bases. The CDR3 covers 15 residues. From germline, CDR1 is SGHRS and CDR2 YFSETQ. V was clipped by 8 bases and J by 2 bases; unmatched bases: 8. The CDR3 sequence is CASSIAGGYTDTQYF. The CDR3, as DNA: TGCGCCAGTTCAATAGCGGGGGGCTACACAGATACGCAGTATTTT.

V and J are TRBV6-6 and TRBJ2-1, with a tentative D call TRBD2 (5 bases). In germline, CDR1 is MNHNY, CDR2 SVGAGI (reference sequence). Trimming took off 6 bases at V and 7 bases at J, with 16 bases between the two ends. The CDR3 has 14 amino acids. This CDR3 reads CASSKSRGWNEQFF. CDR3 in DNA: TGTGCCAGCAGCAAAAGTCGGGGTTGGAATGAGCAGTTCTTC.